This T cell receptor beta chain originates from a study of blood T cells in healthy people across ages. Next came a second PCR, run for about 7 to 12 cycles, which used a sample-barcoded 5' primer along with a J-beta primer mix. TCRdb re-analysed the 5' RACE reads in MiXCR, keeping a single row per CDR3 protein. The sample lists fewer than 1,000,000 distinct CDR3 sequences, approximately 44% occurring once. Germline CDR1 reads LGHDT; CDR2 reads YNNKEL (reference sequence). V shed 4 bases, J shed 9 bases, and the junction held 9 bases outside the gene matches. CDR3 length: 15 residues. In the case of this clonotype: No antigen is known for it.

Whole-study results and caveats: Reliance upon unsorted PBMCs precluded definitive naive versus antigen-experienced comparison.

Sequenced material: blood. The genes are TRBV3-1 and TRBJ1-6; 7 bases are shared with TRBD1. The receptor was derived from a man in his 60s in good health. CDR3 region: CASSRATGTSSPLHF. The CDR3, as DNA: TGTGCCAGCAGCCGCGCGACAGGGACCTCTTCACCCCTCCACTTT.